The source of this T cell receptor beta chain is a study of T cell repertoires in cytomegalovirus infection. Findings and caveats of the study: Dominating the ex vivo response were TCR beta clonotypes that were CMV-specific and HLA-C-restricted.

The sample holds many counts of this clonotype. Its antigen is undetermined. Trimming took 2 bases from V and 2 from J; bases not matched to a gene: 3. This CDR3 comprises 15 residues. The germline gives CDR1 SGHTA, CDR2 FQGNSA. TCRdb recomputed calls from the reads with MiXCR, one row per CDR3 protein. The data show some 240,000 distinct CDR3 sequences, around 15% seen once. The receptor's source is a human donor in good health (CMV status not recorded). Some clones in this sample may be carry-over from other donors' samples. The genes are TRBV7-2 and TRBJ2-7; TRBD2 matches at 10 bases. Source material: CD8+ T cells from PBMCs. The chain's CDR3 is CASSLILAGAYEQYF. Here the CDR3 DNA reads TGTGCCAGCAGCTTAATTCTAGCGGGGGCCTACGAGCAGTACTTC.